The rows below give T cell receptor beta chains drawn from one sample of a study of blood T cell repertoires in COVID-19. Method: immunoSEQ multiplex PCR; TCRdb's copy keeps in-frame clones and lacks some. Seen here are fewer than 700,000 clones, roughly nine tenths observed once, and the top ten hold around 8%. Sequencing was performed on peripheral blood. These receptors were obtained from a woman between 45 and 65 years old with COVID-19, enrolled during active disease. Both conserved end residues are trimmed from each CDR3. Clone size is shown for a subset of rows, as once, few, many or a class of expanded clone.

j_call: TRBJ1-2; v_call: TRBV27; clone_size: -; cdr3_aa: ASSFVRDRVRGYT
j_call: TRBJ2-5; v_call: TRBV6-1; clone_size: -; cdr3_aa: ASSNTGKQETQY
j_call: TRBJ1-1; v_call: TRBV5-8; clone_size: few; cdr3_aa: ASRLTVTEAF
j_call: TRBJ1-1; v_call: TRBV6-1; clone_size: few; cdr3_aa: ASSELPGRAEAF
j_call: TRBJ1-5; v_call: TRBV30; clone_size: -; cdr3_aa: AWSVLLGQPQH
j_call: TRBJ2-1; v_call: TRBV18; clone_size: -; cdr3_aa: ASSQTSGGENEQF
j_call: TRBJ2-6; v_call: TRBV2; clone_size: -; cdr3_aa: ASTFTGANVLT
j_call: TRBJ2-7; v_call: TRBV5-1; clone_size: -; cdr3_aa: ASSSGQAQYEQY
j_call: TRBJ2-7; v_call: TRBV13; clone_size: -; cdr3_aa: ASSLDRVNVRGQY
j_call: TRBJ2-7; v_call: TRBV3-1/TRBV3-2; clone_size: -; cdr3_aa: ASSQGAAFGEQY
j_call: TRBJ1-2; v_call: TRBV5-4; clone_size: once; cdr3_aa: ASSSSRGRTPNYGYT
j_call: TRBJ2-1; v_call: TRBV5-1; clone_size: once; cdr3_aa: ASSLPGTSGGPRINEQF
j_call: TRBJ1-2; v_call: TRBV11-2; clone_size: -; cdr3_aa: ASSSRLGGHGYT
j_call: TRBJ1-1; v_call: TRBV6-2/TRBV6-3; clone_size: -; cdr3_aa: ASSYSVAAGNTEAF
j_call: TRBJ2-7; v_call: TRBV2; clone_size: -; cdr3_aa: ASSEGGRGPHEQY
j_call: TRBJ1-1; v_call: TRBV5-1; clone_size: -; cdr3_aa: ASSLAGDTEAF
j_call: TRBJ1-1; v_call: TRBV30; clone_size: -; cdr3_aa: AWIRGYTEAF
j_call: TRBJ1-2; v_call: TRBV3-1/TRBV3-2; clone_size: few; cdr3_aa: ASSSGTGQGGYT
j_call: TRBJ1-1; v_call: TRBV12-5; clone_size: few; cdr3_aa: ASGHTGLGNTEAF
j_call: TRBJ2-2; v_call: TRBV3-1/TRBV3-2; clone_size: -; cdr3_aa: ASSQESPDYTGELF
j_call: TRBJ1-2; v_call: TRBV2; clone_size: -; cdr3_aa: ASSEGGNYGYT
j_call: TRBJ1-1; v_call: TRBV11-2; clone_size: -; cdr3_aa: ASSQGRNTEAF
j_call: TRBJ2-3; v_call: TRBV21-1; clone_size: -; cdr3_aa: ASSPGTSETDTQY
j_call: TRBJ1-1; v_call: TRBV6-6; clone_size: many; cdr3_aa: ATRRETYTEAF